The T cell receptor (beta chain) under discussion was sequenced for a study of blood T cells in healthy people across ages. The authors ran a second PCR of about 7 to 12 cycles using a sample-barcoded 5' primer and a J-beta primer mix. MiXCR, applied by TCRdb to the 5' RACE reads, yields one record per CDR3 protein. The data contain 980,000 or so distinct CDR3 sequences, around 46% of them seen just once; the ten biggest clones take up roughly 12%. Trimming removed 7 bases from V and 1 base from J; junction bases left unmatched: 8. The CDR3 sequence is 16 residues long. This TCR was sampled from a man aged 30 to 45 in good health. The V and J genes are TRBV12-3 or TRBV12-4 and TRBJ2-2; 8 nucleotides align to TRBD2. What was sequenced was blood. Here the CDR3 reads CASTLGSGGNTGELFF. DNA of the CDR3: TGTGCCAGCACCCTGGGGAGCGGGGGGAACACCGGGGAGCTGTTTTTT.